These 9 T cell receptor beta chains were all obtained from the same sample, sequenced in a study of a mutant IDH1 vaccine in newly diagnosed glioma. TCRdb's table, derived via immunoSEQ multiplex PCR, lists solely in-frame clones and lacks some. This sample has tens of thousands of clones, with over 70% found just once. Time point described: week 23, last vaccination. In every dose of vaccine, 300 ug of mutant IDH1 20-mer peptide was given alongside topical imiquimod. These receptors are not linked to any known antigen. The sequences come from PBMCs, collected from a glioma patient whose treatment included an IDH1 peptide vaccine. These TCRs come from a middle-aged man with glioma.

This clone was recorded only once. The chain couples TRBV5-1 to TRBJ2-5; 8 positions agree with TRBD2. The ends lost 2 bases at V and 4 bases at J; junction bases unmatched: 25. This CDR3 has 21 amino acids. Germline-derived CDR1 and CDR2 are SGHRS and YFSETQ. CDR3 bases: TGCGCCAGCAGCTTTGGGGGAATGGGTAGCGGGACCTTCCTCGGGGGAGAGACCCAGTACTTC. Residues: CASSFGGMGSGTFLGGETQYF. Variable domain in full (rest from reference TRBV5-1 and TRBJ2-5): KAGVTQTPRYLIKTRGQQVTLSCSPISGHRSVSWYQQTPGQGLQFLFEYFSETQRNKGNFPGRFSGRQFSNSRSEMNVSTLELGDSALYLCASSFGGMGSGTFLGGETQYFGPGTRLLVL.

The V and J genes are TRBV29-1 and TRBJ2-1; 8 bases map to TRBD1. CDR3 size: 14 residues. Trimming cost V 6 bases and J 7 bases; bases outside gene matches: 11. The germline V gene encodes CDR1 SQVTM and CDR2 ANQGSEA. CDR3 protein: CSVDFWTGKNEQFF. CDR3 coding DNA: TGCAGCGTGGATTTTTGGACAGGGAAAAATGAGCAGTTCTTC.

V and J are TRBV9 and TRBJ1-4; D not certain. Germline loops: CDR1 SGDLS, CDR2 YYNGEE. CDR3 size: 14 residues. Deletions cut 2 bases from V and 3 bases from J, with 8 bases between. CDR3 protein: CASSVQGSNEKLFF. The CDR3 DNA is TGTGCCAGCAGCGTTCAAGGATCTAATGAAAAACTGTTTTTT.

V usage is TRBV21-1 and J usage is TRBJ1-4; the D call in the table, TRBD1, was not verified against the DNA. TRBV21-1 is described as a pseudogene. The CDR3 is 15 residues long. CDR3 sequence: CASSGSRGRDEKLFF. The CDR3 DNA reads TGTGCCAGCAGCGGGTCCAGGGGGCGAGATGAAAAACTGTTTTTT.

This chain uses TRBV4-3 with TRBJ2-3; the D is unclear. Trimming left V 4 bases short and J 6 bases short, with 11 bases between. The germline V gene has CDR1 LGHNA and CDR2 YSLEER. The CDR3 length is 13 residues. The CDR3 loop reads CASSRTLGDTQYF. CDR3 nucleotide sequence: TGCGCCAGCAGCCGTACCCTCGGCGATACGCAGTATTTT.

The V and J genes are TRBV27 and TRBJ1-2, with D maybe TRBD1 (6 bases). This CDR3 contains 15 residues. Per germline, CDR1 MNHEY and CDR2 SMNVEV (reference sequence). Trimming left V 6 bases short and J 4 bases short, with 18 bases between. The CDR3 spells CASSYNRVGTYGYTF. As DNA, the CDR3 is TGTGCCAGCAGCTACAACAGGGTAGGGACCTATGGCTACACCTTC.

The chain is built from TRBV18 and TRBJ1-1; TRBD1 is a possible D gene (5 bases). This CDR3 contains 13 residues. Trimming left V 0 bases short and J 11 bases short, with 13 bases between. The germline CDR1 and CDR2 sequences are KGHSH and LQKENI. CDR3 region: CASSPPSGREAFF. In DNA, the CDR3 is TGTGCCAGCTCACCACCATCAGGGCGTGAGGCTTTCTTT.

This chain uses TRBV19 with TRBJ1-3, with unresolved D. The germline CDR1 and CDR2 sequences are LNHDA and SQIVND (reference sequence). This CDR3 comprises 16 residues. V dropped 1 base and J dropped 0 bases, with 10 bases sitting between them. The CDR3: CASSIVAESSGNTIYF. DNA of the CDR3: TGTGCCAGTAGTATAGTTGCGGAGAGCTCTGGAAACACCATATATTTT.

This chain connects TRBV30 to TRBJ2-3; tentatively, D is TRBD2 (7 bases). The CDR3 length is 14 residues. CDR1 is GTSNPN, CDR2 SVGIG, per germline (reference sequence). V gave up 0 bases and J gave up 5 bases, with 12 bases separating them. The chain's CDR3 is CAWSVGGGQDTQYF. The CDR3 DNA sequence: TGTGCCTGGAGTGTAGGCGGGGGCCAAGATACGCAGTATTTT.